Ten or more counts support the clone carrying this T cell receptor beta chain. Its antigen remains unknown. The data belong to a study of T cell repertoires in cytomegalovirus infection. Whole-study findings and limits: HLA-C-restricted CMV clonotypes gave the most frequent clonotype in two of eight donors.

Per germline, CDR1 SEHNR and CDR2 FQNEAQ (reference sequence). Trimming shortened V by 1 base and J by 4 bases, and 4 bases separated the two germline ends. This CDR3 has 13 amino acids. TCRdb processed the reads anew with MiXCR; each CDR3 protein has one entry. The sample consists of hundreds of thousands of distinct CDR3 sequences, 33% of them appearing once. This rearrangement joins TRBV7-9 to TRBJ1-4; D remains unclear. The material was cultured PBMCs, obtained from culture after CMV antigen stimulation. This TCR was sampled from a human donor in good health (CMV status not recorded). Some clones in this sample may be carry-over from other donors' samples. CDR3 amino acids: CASSLVLNEKLFF. The CDR3 DNA is TGTGCCAGCAGCTTAGTCCTTAATGAAAAACTGTTTTTT.